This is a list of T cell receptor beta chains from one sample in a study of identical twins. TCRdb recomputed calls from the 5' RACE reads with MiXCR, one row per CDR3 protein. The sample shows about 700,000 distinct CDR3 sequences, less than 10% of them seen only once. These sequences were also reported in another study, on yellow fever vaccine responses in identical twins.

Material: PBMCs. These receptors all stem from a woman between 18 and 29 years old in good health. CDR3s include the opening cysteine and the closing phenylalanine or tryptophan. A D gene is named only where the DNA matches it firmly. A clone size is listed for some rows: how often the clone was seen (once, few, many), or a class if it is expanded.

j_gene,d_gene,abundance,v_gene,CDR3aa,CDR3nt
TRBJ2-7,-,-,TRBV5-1,CASSLRGTDSYEQYF,TGCGCCAGCAGCTTGCGGGGGACTGACTCCTACGAGCAGTACTTC
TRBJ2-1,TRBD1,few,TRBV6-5,CASSSIDRANEQFF,TGTGCCAGCAGTTCCATAGACAGGGCCAATGAGCAGTTCTTC
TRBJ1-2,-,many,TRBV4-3,CASSQDLLAGAYGYTF,TGCGCCAGCAGCCAAGATCTTCTAGCCGGCGCCTATGGCTACACCTTC
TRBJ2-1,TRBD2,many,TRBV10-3,CAILTHTGGEQFF,TGTGCCATCCTTACCCATACGGGGGGTGAGCAGTTCTTC
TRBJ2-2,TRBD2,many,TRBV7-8,CASSSGLAGAGELFF,TGTGCCAGCAGCTCGGGACTAGCGGGAGCTGGGGAGCTGTTTTTT
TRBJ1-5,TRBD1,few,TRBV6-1,CASSDDRVQPQHF,TGTGCCAGCAGCGATGACAGGGTTCAGCCCCAGCATTTT
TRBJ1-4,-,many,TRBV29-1,CSVGTPFHEKLFF,TGCAGCGTTGGCACCCCGTTTCATGAAAAACTGTTTTTT
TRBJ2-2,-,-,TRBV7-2,CASSLLVPPATGELFF,TGTGCCAGCAGCTTATTGGTCCCTCCGGCCACCGGGGAGCTGTTTTTT
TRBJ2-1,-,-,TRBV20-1,CSARGGDSTYNEQFF,TGCAGTGCTAGAGGGGGAGACAGCACCTACAATGAGCAGTTCTTC
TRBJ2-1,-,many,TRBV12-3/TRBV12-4,CASSMFPYNEQFF,TGTGCCAGCTCTATGTTTCCCTACAATGAGCAGTTCTTC
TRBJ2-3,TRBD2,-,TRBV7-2,CASMGRAYPLSDTQYF,TGTGCCAGCATGGGGAGGGCCTACCCTCTTTCCGATACGCAGTATTTT
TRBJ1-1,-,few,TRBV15,CATSRAGSLNTEAFF,TGTGCCACCAGCAGAGCGGGGAGCCTGAACACTGAAGCTTTCTTT
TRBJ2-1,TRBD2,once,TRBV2,CASTVLAGDYNEQFF,TGTGCCAGCACGGTACTAGCGGGAGATTACAATGAGCAGTTCTTC
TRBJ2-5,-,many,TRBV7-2,CASSPSRLGGEETQYF,TGTGCCAGCAGCCCATCAAGATTAGGGGGGGAAGAGACCCAGTACTTC
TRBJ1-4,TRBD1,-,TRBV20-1,CSATHDRDEKLFF,TGCAGTGCTACCCACGACAGGGATGAAAAACTGTTTTTT
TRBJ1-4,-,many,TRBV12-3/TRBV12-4,CATSLADPTNEKLFF,TGTGCCACCTCCCTGGCAGATCCAACTAATGAAAAACTGTTTTTT
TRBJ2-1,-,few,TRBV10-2,CASSEQVEQFF,TGCGCCAGCAGTGAGCAAGTGGAGCAGTTCTTC
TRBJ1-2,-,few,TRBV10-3,CAISDQGRAGSTF,TGTGCCATCAGTGATCAGGGACGGGCCGGTAGCACCTTC
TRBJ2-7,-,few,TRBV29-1,CSVESSGEAYEQYF,TGCAGCGTTGAGTCCAGCGGAGAAGCCTACGAGCAGTACTTC
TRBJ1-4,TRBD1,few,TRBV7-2,CASRRGGQGQNEKLFF,TGTGCCAGCAGGCGCGGAGGACAGGGACAAAATGAAAAACTGTTTTTT
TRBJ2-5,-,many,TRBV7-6,CASSLGEETQYF,TGTGCCAGCAGCTTAGGTGAAGAGACCCAGTACTTC
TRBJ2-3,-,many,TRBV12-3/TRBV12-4,CASSWDTSGADTQYF,TGTGCCAGCAGTTGGGACACCTCGGGGGCAGATACGCAGTATTTT
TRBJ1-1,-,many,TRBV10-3,CAISESGQKNTEAFF,TGTGCCATCAGTGAGTCTGGACAGAAGAACACTGAAGCTTTCTTT
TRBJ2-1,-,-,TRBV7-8,CASSNFGEGDDNEQFF,-
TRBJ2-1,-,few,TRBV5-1,CASSLGRGQAAYNEQFF,TGCGCCAGCAGCTTGGGGCGGGGGCAAGCGGCCTACAATGAGCAGTTCTTC
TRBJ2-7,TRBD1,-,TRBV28,CASSAPGQGGYEQYF,TGTGCCAGCAGTGCTCCGGGACAGGGGGGATACGAGCAGTACTTC
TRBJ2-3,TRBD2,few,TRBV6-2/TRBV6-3,CASSSLAETQYF,TGTGCCAGCAGTTCCCTAGCGGAAACGCAGTATTTT
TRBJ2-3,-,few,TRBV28,CASSLFQGLITDTQYF,TGTGCCAGCAGTTTATTCCAGGGGCTGATCACAGATACGCAGTATTTT
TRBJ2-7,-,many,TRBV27,CASSFTPQGQRSYEQYF,TGTGCCAGCAGCTTTACCCCTCAAGGACAGAGATCCTACGAGCAGTACTTC
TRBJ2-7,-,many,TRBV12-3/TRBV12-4,CASSSDRDGAEQYF,TGTGCCAGCAGTTCGGACCGAGACGGAGCCGAGCAGTACTTC
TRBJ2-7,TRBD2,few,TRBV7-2,CASSSTSGRWTYEQYF,TGTGCCAGCAGCTCGACTAGCGGGAGGTGGACCTACGAGCAGTACTTC
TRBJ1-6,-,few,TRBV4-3,CASSQVLWDSPLHF,TGCGCCAGCAGCCAAGTTCTTTGGGACTCACCCCTCCACTTT
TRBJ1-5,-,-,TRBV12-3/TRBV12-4,CASSKRRDNNQPQHF,TGTGCCAGCAGCAAACGCCGGGACAACAATCAGCCCCAGCATTTT
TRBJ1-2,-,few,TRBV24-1,CATSDKDRGTGYTF,TGTGCCACCAGTGATAAGGACAGAGGAACTGGCTACACCTTC
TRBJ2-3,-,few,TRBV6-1,CASKVPGTDTQYF,TGTGCCAGCAAGGTACCAGGGACAGATACGCAGTATTTT
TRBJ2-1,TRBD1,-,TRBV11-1,CASRPDREPTRASSYNEQFF,TGTGCCAGCAGGCCCGACAGGGAGCCCACAAGAGCTTCCTCCTACAATGAGCAGTTCTTC
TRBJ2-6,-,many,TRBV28,CASSLGGLVGGANVLTF,TGTGCCAGCAGTTTAGGGGGCCTCGTTGGGGGGGCCAACGTCCTGACTTTC
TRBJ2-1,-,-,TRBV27,CASSIPGTGYNEQFF,TGTGCCAGCAGTATACCCGGGACCGGGTACAATGAGCAGTTCTTC
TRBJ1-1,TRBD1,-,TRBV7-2,CASSLSRDRNGYTEAFF,TGTGCCAGCAGCCTGTCCCGGGACAGAAATGGGTACACTGAAGCTTTCTTT
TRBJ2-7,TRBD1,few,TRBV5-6,CASSLRPQGDYEQYF,TGTGCCAGCAGCTTGCGGCCTCAGGGGGACTACGAGCAGTACTTC
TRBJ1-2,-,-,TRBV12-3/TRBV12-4,CASSWGDGYTF,TGTGCCAGCAGTTGGGGTGATGGCTACACCTTC
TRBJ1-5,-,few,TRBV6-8,CASRTGQKDQPQHF,TGTGCCAGCAGAACAGGACAGAAAGATCAGCCCCAGCATTTT
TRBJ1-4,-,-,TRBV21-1,CASSKHQRTNEKLFF,TGTGCCAGCAGCAAACATCAAAGAACTAATGAAAAACTGTTTTTT
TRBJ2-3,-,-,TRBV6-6,CASSYSSTDTQYF,TGTGCCAGCAGTTACTCCAGCACAGATACGCAGTATTTT
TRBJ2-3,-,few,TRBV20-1,CSARDPRGRTDTQYF,TGCAGTGCTAGAGACCCACGGGGACGCACAGATACGCAGTATTTT
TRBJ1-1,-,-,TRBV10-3,CAISDRGTEAFF,TGTGCCATCAGTGACCGAGGGACTGAAGCTTTCTTT
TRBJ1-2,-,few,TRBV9,CASSVEEGYTYGYTF,TGTGCCAGCAGCGTAGAGGAGGGGTATACCTATGGCTACACCTTC
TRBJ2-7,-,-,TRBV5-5,CASSQGGRGKYEQYF,TGTGCCAGCAGCCAAGGGGGAAGGGGGAAATACGAGCAGTACTTC
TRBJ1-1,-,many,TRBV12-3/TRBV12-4,CASSSHVAGPSSEAFF,TGTGCCAGCAGTTCTCATGTCGCGGGACCTAGTAGTGAAGCTTTCTTT
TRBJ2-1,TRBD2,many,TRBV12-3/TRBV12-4,CASSSASGRGSYNEQFF,TGTGCCAGCAGTTCAGCCAGCGGGAGGGGATCCTACAATGAGCAGTTCTTC
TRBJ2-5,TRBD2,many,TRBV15,CATSREGGSQETQYF,TGTGCCACCAGCAGAGAGGGCGGGAGCCAAGAGACCCAGTACTTC
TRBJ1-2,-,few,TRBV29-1,CSVEMVLGYGYTF,TGCAGCGTTGAGATGGTTTTGGGCTATGGCTACACCTTC
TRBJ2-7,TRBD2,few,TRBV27,CASSLAGTSAASYEQYF,TGTGCCAGCAGTTTGGCCGGGACTAGCGCCGCCTCCTACGAGCAGTACTTC
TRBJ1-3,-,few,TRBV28,CASSPPGRTIYF,TGTGCCAGCAGTCCACCCGGGAGGACCATATATTTT
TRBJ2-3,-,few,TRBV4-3,CASSQADSGTDTQYF,TGCGCCAGCAGCCAAGCGGACAGCGGGACAGATACGCAGTATTTT
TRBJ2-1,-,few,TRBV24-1,CATWGGEGANEQFF,TGTGCCACCTGGGGGGGTGAGGGGGCCAATGAGCAGTTCTTC
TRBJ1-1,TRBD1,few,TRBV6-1,CASTFITGAPAGTEAFF,TGTGCCAGCACCTTTATAACAGGGGCCCCCGCGGGCACTGAAGCTTTCTTT
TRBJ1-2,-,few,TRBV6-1,CASSPTRTVYYGYTF,TGTGCCAGCAGCCCGACCAGGACAGTTTACTATGGCTACACCTTC
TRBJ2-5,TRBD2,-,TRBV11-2,CASSLGLAPQETQYF,TGTGCCAGCAGCTTAGGACTAGCGCCACAAGAGACCCAGTACTTC
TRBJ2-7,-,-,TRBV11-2,CASSLASAHEQYF,TGTGCCAGCAGCTTAGCTTCGGCCCACGAGCAGTACTTC